This TCR beta chain appears in the sequencing data of a study of OX40 agonist ivuxolimab in advanced cancers. A note on the overall study: Ivuxolimab, which targeted the costimulatory receptor OX40 (CD134), was an agonistic, fully human IgG2 monoclonal antibody. Intravenous ivuxolimab was administered to patients every 2 weeks at six dose levels: 0.01, 0.1, 0.3, 1.5, 3 and 10 mg/kg. Among the 52 dose-escalation patients, around 19 had hepatocellular carcinoma, approximately 15 melanoma, 9 renal cell carcinoma and 9 head and neck cancer. A male proportion of around 83% and a mean age of approximately 55 years, ranging from about 23 to 90, were recorded for the dose-escalation cohort. Patients were allowed to have had prior anti-PD-1, anti-PD-L1 or anti-CTLA-4 therapy, and roughly 40% of the dose-escalation patients had previously received checkpoint inhibitors. Partial responses occurred in three dose-escalation patients, of whom one had hepatocellular carcinoma and two had cutaneous melanoma. Peripheral TCRbeta sequencing aimed to test whether ivuxolimab altered TCR sequence diversity and caused clonal T-cell expansion. The paper reports the monotherapy dose-escalation portion (N = 52 patients) of the phase I ivuxolimab trial.

The trial excluded patients who had a history of autoimmune disease or were on systemic immunosuppression. Peripheral blood for TCR sequencing was collected from all dose cohorts at baseline, on cycle 4 day 1, and on cycle 7 day 1. The samples were drawn from a first-in-human, open-label, multicenter phase I dose-escalation trial of ivuxolimab. Adults with locally advanced or metastatic head and neck squamous cell, hepatocellular, melanoma or renal cell carcinoma were enrolled in the trial. Before TCR sequencing, CD4+ T cells and CD8+ T cells were sorted from peripheral blood as separate populations. Study-wide findings and limitations: Low levels of normalized T-cell clonal expansion were also seen in some nonresponding patients. Partial responders in the 0.1-3.0 mg/kg groups had among the lowest normalized peripheral clonal expansion, especially among CD8+ T cells. After ivuxolimab, expanded clones were on average more numerous among CD8+ T cells than among CD4+ T cells. Which antigens the clonally expanded peripheral T cells were specific for was not determined. At doses of 0.1 to 3.0 mg/kg, clonal expansion of both CD4+ and CD8+ blood T cells was observed from baseline to week 6.

From V the trimming removes 6 bases and from J it removes 0 bases, while the gene matches leave 8 bases of the junction unaccounted for. From a lookup of the germline V gene, CDR1 and CDR2 are SGHTA and FQGNSA. The CDR3 spans 15 residues, from the cysteine through the phenylalanine. Only the CDR3 DNA is retained, 45 bases long and in frame from the first base. Genomic DNA was isolated from the sorted cells so that the TCRbeta CDR3 region could be sequenced. The immunoSEQ Assay was used for sequencing of TCRbeta CDR3 regions. The immuneACCESS repertoire file appears here via TCRdb, limited to in-frame rearrangements. These files lack a portion of the clones; in checked studies, under half of the deficit traces to unresolved V genes, and the cause of the others is not known. The sample records about 67,000 clones, roughly 85% of which are singletons. The ten largest clonotypes hold approximately 2% of the sample.

On this clone: It has no known antigen specificity. Base qualities are not provided; no much larger clone lies one nucleotide away.

This sequence originates from an adult with an advanced solid tumor such as melanoma, head and neck, liver or kidney cancer. Sequenced here: CD4+ or CD8+ T cells sorted from blood, sampled in a trial of the OX40 agonist ivuxolimab. The receptor chain draws on TRBV7-2 and TRBJ2-7; the central 7 bases match TRBD2. The nucleotides are TGTGCCAGCAGGGGGGAGGGCTCTAGCTCCTACGAGCAGTACTTC. It encodes CASRGEGSSSYEQYF.